The 30 T cell receptor beta chains below come from one sample, sequenced in a study of CD8 T cells in Susac syndrome. When the RNA was reverse transcribed, random hexamers were used with an input of roughly 0.45 to 1 ug. TCRdb itself ran the immunoSEQ multiplex PCR reads through MiXCR, one entry per CDR3 protein. In the table there are 100,000 to 150,000 distinct CDR3 sequences, roughly 95% of which are singletons. Sequencing was done on a sample of CD4+ T cells from PBMCs. The receptors originated from a human donor with Susac syndrome.

The chain has TRBV27 and TRBJ1-5; TRBD1 aligns across 7 bases. The junction had 16 bases not matched to a gene; V was cut back by 2 bases and J by 0 bases. The CDR3 is 20 residues long. Per germline, CDR1 MNHEY and CDR2 SMNVEV (reference sequence). This chain's CDR3 is CASSLKARAGGSYSNQPQHF. The DNA of the CDR3 is TGTGCCAGCAGTTTAAAGGCGAGGGCAGGGGGATCATATAGCAATCAGCCCCAGCATTTT.

This clonotype was seen just once. The rearrangement joins TRBV5-1 to TRBJ2-1; TRBD2 agrees at 9 bases. Germline V gives CDR1 SGHRS, CDR2 YFSETQ. The CDR3 sequence is 15 residues long. V shed 2 bases, J shed 6 bases, and the junction held 6 bases outside the gene matches. The CDR3 region has the DNA TGCGCCAGCAGCTTTCTAGCGGGATTGGTCAATGAGCAGTTCTTC. Translating gives CASSFLAGLVNEQFF.

This chain uses TRBV6-2 or TRBV6-3 with TRBJ1-1; D is ambiguous. The length of the CDR3 is 13 residues. The V end was cut by 3 bases, the J end by 2 bases, with 7 bases between. From germline, CDR1 is MNHEY and CDR2 SVGEGT. For the CDR3, the DNA is TGTGCCAGCAGTTATAACCCAAACACTGAAGCTTTCTTT. It specifies CASSYNPNTEAFF.

The chain's CDR3 is CSAPGLPNTGELFF. CDR3 DNA: TGCAGTGCTCCCGGACTACCAAACACCGGGGAGCTGTTTTTT. This rearrangement joins TRBV20-1 to TRBJ2-2, with D possibly TRBD2 on 6 matching bases. The germline CDR1 and CDR2 sequences are DFQATT and SNEGSKA (reference sequence). V lost 5 bases to trimming and J lost 2 bases, with 12 bases between them. This CDR3 spans 14 amino acids.

The chain joins TRBV28 to TRBJ1-2, with 8 bases matching TRBD1. Per the germline V gene, CDR1 is MDHEN and CDR2 is SYDVKM. This CDR3 spans 13 amino acids. J lost 6 bases, V lost 4 bases, and 4 bases had no gene match. The CDR3 loop reads CASSWTGPDGYTF. The CDR3 region has the DNA TGTGCCAGCAGTTGGACAGGGCCGGATGGCTACACCTTC.

The gene calls are TRBV7-3 and TRBJ2-1, with TRBD2 identical over 12 bases. V lost 2 bases to trimming and J lost 1 base; unmatched junction nucleotides: 12. Germline V gene data show CDR1 as SGHTA and CDR2 as FQGTGA. The CDR3 extends over 20 amino acids. The CDR3 is CASSLPTRTSGTHSYNEQFF. CDR3 coding DNA: TGTGCCAGCAGCTTACCAACCCGGACTAGCGGGACCCATTCCTACAATGAGCAGTTCTTC.

V gene TRBV4-2 combines with J gene TRBJ1-1; weak D call: TRBD1 (6 bases). Germline lookup yields CDR1 LGHNA and CDR2 YNFKEQ. This CDR3 is 17 amino acids long. Trimming left V 1 base short and J 0 bases short, with 15 bases between. CDR3 nucleotides: TGTGCCAGCAGCCAAGGGCCAGGGGCCGGGATGAACACTGAAGCTTTCTTT. Its translation is CASSQGPGAGMNTEAFF.

This chain uses TRBV7-9 with TRBJ1-1; D remains unclear. This CDR3 spans 11 amino acids. Germline loops: CDR1 SEHNR, CDR2 FQNEAQ (reference sequence). V lost 5 bases, J lost 7 bases, and 8 bases lay in between. CDR3 nucleotide sequence: TGTGCCAGCAGCCGGACGGTTGAAGCTTTCTTT. Protein: CASSRTVEAFF.

The V call is TRBV24-1, the J call TRBJ2-1; 8 bases agree with TRBD1. The V segment lost 3 bases and the J segment 4 bases; nucleotides outside the gene matches: 7. CDR3 size: 16 residues. Germline assignment: CDR1 KGHDR and CDR2 SFDVKD. The CDR3: CATSDTGQGEYNEQFF. In DNA, the CDR3 is TGTGCCACCAGTGATACCGGACAGGGAGAATACAATGAGCAGTTCTTC.

Here the CDR3 reads CASSYGTGGRTGELFF. CDR3 DNA: TGTGCCAGCAGTTACGGGACAGGGGGCCGCACCGGGGAGCTGTTTTTT. The V and J genes are TRBV6-6 and TRBJ2-2; 12 positions match TRBD1. The CDR3 runs to 16 residues. The V gene's germline CDR1 is MNHNY and CDR2 SVGAGI (reference sequence). J lost 4 bases, V lost 2 bases, and 2 bases had no gene match.

The gene calls are TRBV27 and TRBJ2-7; perhaps TRBD2 as D (5 bases). The CDR3 sequence is 14 residues long. Per the germline V gene, CDR1 is MNHEY and CDR2 is SMNVEV (reference sequence). With 2 bases removed from V and 6 bases from J, the gap between germline ends came to 14 bases. The CDR3 is CASSLGQYRGEQYF. The DNA of the CDR3 is TGTGCCAGCAGTTTAGGGCAGTACCGGGGCGAGCAGTACTTC.

The chain joins TRBV29-1 to TRBJ1-4; D is uncertain. Per germline, CDR1 SQVTM and CDR2 ANQGSEA. V lost 4 bases, J lost 8 bases, and 8 bases lay in between. The CDR3 consists of 11 residues. The CDR3 DNA sequence: TGCAGCGTTGGCCGCGAGGAAAAACTGTTTTTT. This translates into CSVGREEKLFF.

The V and J genes are TRBV7-2 and TRBJ2-7, with D perhaps matching TRBD1 (6 bases). V lost 4 bases and J lost 6, with 22 bases in between. Germline V lookup: CDR1 SGHTA, CDR2 FQGNSA. The CDR3 totals 16 residues. CDR3 sequence: CASSSQTGSTPGEQYF. CDR3 sequence (DNA): TGTGCCAGCAGCTCACAGACAGGTTCCACTCCCGGCGAGCAGTACTTC.

The chain employs TRBV20-1 and TRBJ2-1; 14 positions match TRBD2. Germline lookup yields CDR1 DFQATT and CDR2 SNEGSKA (reference sequence). The CDR3 sequence is 16 residues long. J lost 3 bases, V lost 1 base, and 2 bases had no gene match. The CDR3: CSARGTSGRSYNEQFF. The CDR3 coding sequence is TGCAGTGCTAGAGGGACTAGCGGGAGGAGCTACAATGAGCAGTTCTTC.

The chain is built from TRBV11-2 and TRBJ2-7; D is perhaps TRBD2 (6 bases). Germline V gene data show CDR1 as SGHAT and CDR2 as FQNNGV. This CDR3 contains 15 residues. V lost 0 bases and J lost 6, with 15 bases in between. CDR3 in amino acids: CASSLDSGVIGEQYF. DNA for the CDR3: TGTGCCAGCAGCTTAGATTCGGGAGTGATAGGCGAGCAGTACTTC. The entire variable domain, with the rest obtained from reference TRBV11-2 and TRBJ2-7, is as follows: EAGVAQSPRYKIIEKRQSVAFWCNPISGHATLYWYQQILGQGPKLLIQFQNNGVVDDSQLPKDRFSAERLKGVDSTLKIQPAKLEDSAVYLCASSLDSGVIGEQYFGPGTRLTVT.

The gene calls are TRBV30 and TRBJ2-1; 7 bases agree with TRBD1. CDR1 and CDR2 (germline): GTSNPN, SVGIG (reference sequence). V lost 4 bases, J lost 7 bases, and 7 bases stayed unmatched. This CDR3 has 13 amino acids. This CDR3 is CAWMRTGRNEQFF. In nucleotides, the CDR3 is TGTGCCTGGATGAGGACAGGAAGGAATGAGCAGTTCTTC.

This clonotype was seen just once. The chain recombines TRBV5-6 with TRBJ2-5; D may be TRBD1 (5 bases). The CDR3 totals 12 residues. Trimming stripped 7 bases from V and 5 bases from J, with 12 bases between. Per germline, CDR1 SGHDT and CDR2 YYEEEE. This CDR3 is CASARDLETQYF. CDR3 DNA sequence: TGTGCCAGCGCCAGGGATCTGGAGACCCAGTACTTC. Together with reference TRBV5-6 and TRBJ2-5, the CDR3 gives the full variable domain: DAGVTQSPTHLIKTRGQQVTLRCSPKSGHDTVSWYQQALGQGPQFIFQYYEEEERQRGNFPDRFSGHQFPNYSSELNVNALLLGDSALYLCASARDLETQYFGPGTRLLVL.

The V and J genes are TRBV7-2 and TRBJ2-5; TRBD1 aligns across 8 bases. The CDR3 has 15 residues. With 1 base clipped from V and 6 bases from J, the junction kept 7 bases outside the gene matches. Germline CDR1 is SGHTA and CDR2 is FQGNSA. CDR3 sequence reads: CASSLEPGGAQTQYF. CDR3 nucleotide sequence: TGTGCCAGCAGCTTAGAACCAGGGGGCGCCCAGACCCAGTACTTC.

This clonotype occurred once. The CDR3 region is CSVERGSSYEQYF. CDR3 nucleotide sequence: TGCAGCGTTGAGAGGGGAAGCTCCTACGAGCAGTACTTC. This sequence joins TRBV29-1 and TRBJ2-7; either TRBD1 or TRBD2 may supply D (5 bases each). Germline values: CDR1 SQVTM, CDR2 ANQGSEA. This CDR3 comprises 13 residues. The V gene lost 3 bases and the J gene lost 0 bases, with 9 bases spanning the gap.

This chain links TRBV6-5 with TRBJ1-5; D remains ambiguous. Trimming stripped 5 bases from V and 3 bases from J, with 11 bases between. The CDR3 loop spans 14 amino acids. Per germline, CDR1 MNHEY and CDR2 SVGAGI. The CDR3 DNA is TGTGCCAGCAGTCCTCAGGACCACAATCAGCCCCAGCATTTT. Its translation: CASSPQDHNQPQHF.

The count of this clonotype is one. The chain links TRBV9 to TRBJ2-2; D remains ambiguous. The CDR3 has 13 amino acids. V was cut by 4 bases and J by 4 bases, with 8 bases left in between. CDR1 is SGDLS and CDR2 is YYNGEE in the germline V gene. The CDR3 sequence: CASSSHSTGELFF. The CDR3 DNA reads TGTGCCAGCAGCTCCCATTCCACCGGGGAGCTGTTTTTT. The full variable domain, completed using reference TRBV9 and TRBJ2-2, is DSGVTQTPKHLITATGQRVTLRCSPRSGDLSVYWYQQSLDQGLQFLIQYYNGEERAKGNILERFSAQQFPDLHSELNLSSLELGDSALYFCASSSHSTGELFFGEGSRLTVL.

The rearrangement links TRBV11-2 to TRBJ2-7; a possible D gene is TRBD2 (6 bases). Germline V gives CDR1 SGHAT, CDR2 FQNNGV. V lost 1 base and J 7 bases, leaving 20 bases between the germline ends. The CDR3 runs 16 residues. Here the CDR3 reads CASSLVLAGRPREQYF. For the CDR3, the DNA is TGTGCCAGCAGCTTAGTCCTGGCGGGACGGCCTCGAGAGCAGTACTTC.

This chain uses TRBV5-4 with TRBJ2-7, with D uncertain. V was cut by 5 bases and J by 3 bases, with 15 bases left in between. Germline assignment: CDR1 SGHNT and CDR2 YYREEE (reference sequence). CDR3 size: 14 residues. CDR3 bases: TGTGCCAGCAGATTAAAACTGGACGGCTACGAGCAGTACTTC. Its translation is CASRLKLDGYEQYF.

This clonotype was observed a single time. The gene calls are TRBV15 and TRBJ2-3; 10 nucleotides match TRBD2. Looked up from germline, CDR1 is LNHNV and CDR2 is YYDKDF (reference sequence). The CDR3 loop spans 16 amino acids. Trimming took 2 bases from V and 6 from J; bases not matched to a gene: 8. This CDR3 reads CATSRTPTSGRDTQYF. CDR3 in DNA: TGTGCCACCAGCAGAACCCCGACTAGCGGGCGGGATACGCAGTATTTT. Filled out from reference TRBV15 and TRBJ2-3, the complete variable domain reads DAMVIQNPRYQVTQFGKPVTLSCSQTLNHNVMYWYQQKSSQAPKLLFHYYDKDFNNEADTPDNFQSRRPNTSFCFLDIRSPGLGDTAMYLCATSRTPTSGRDTQYFGPGTRLTVL.

The count of this clonotype is one. This rearrangement joins TRBV20-1 to TRBJ1-5, with 7 positions matching TRBD1. V shed 4 bases and J 5 bases; nucleotides not matched to a gene: 8. Germline assignment: CDR1 DFQATT and CDR2 SNEGSKA (reference sequence). The CDR3 has 14 amino acids. This CDR3 reads CSAIGQVFDQPQHF. As DNA, the CDR3 is TGCAGTGCTATTGGACAGGTCTTCGATCAGCCCCAGCATTTT.

The chain recombines TRBV5-1 with TRBJ1-1, with 7 bases matching TRBD1. V lost 4 bases and J lost 2; bases outside the gene matches: 11. Germline V gene data show CDR1 as SGHRS and CDR2 as YFSETQ. The CDR3 is 16 amino acids. CDR3 amino acids: CASSISTGRTNTEAFF. The CDR3 coding sequence is TGCGCCAGCAGCATATCGACAGGGCGAACTAACACTGAAGCTTTCTTT.

The J gene is TRBJ1-2, the V gene TRBV18, with D perhaps TRBD1 (5 bases). Germline lookup yields CDR1 KGHSH and CDR2 LQKENI. There are 12 residues in the CDR3. Trimming left V 3 bases short and J 6 bases short, with 8 bases between. The CDR3 protein is CASSPSGHGYTF. CDR3 DNA: TGTGCCAGCTCACCGTCAGGGCATGGCTACACCTTC.

The chain joins TRBV30 to TRBJ2-3; no definite D call. The V gene's germline CDR1 is GTSNPN and CDR2 SVGIG (reference sequence). The CDR3 is 14 residues long. Trimming left V 2 bases short and J 4 bases short, with 13 bases between. CDR3 DNA sequence: TGTGCCTGGAGTATTCCCGGTGCCCCAGATACGCAGTATTTT. It is translated as CAWSIPGAPDTQYF.

The V gene is TRBV25-1, the J gene TRBJ2-2, with 9 bases identical to TRBD2. The CDR3 is 16 residues long. The germline CDR1 and CDR2 sequences are MGHDK and SYGVNS. The J segment lost 4 bases and the V segment lost 6 bases, leaving 9 bases of the junction unmatched. CDR3 in amino acids: CASSQIAGVSTGELFF. The CDR3 bases are TGTGCCAGCAGCCAGATAGCGGGAGTCTCCACCGGGGAGCTGTTTTTT.

The rearrangement joins TRBV4-3 to TRBJ2-6; D is unclear. Trimming took 0 bases from V and 4 from J, leaving 4 bases between them. CDR1 and CDR2 (germline): LGHNA, YSLEER. CDR3 length: 14 amino acids. The CDR3 loop reads CASSQDGGANVLTF. The CDR3, as DNA: TGCGCCAGCAGCCAAGATGGAGGGGCCAACGTCCTGACTTTC.